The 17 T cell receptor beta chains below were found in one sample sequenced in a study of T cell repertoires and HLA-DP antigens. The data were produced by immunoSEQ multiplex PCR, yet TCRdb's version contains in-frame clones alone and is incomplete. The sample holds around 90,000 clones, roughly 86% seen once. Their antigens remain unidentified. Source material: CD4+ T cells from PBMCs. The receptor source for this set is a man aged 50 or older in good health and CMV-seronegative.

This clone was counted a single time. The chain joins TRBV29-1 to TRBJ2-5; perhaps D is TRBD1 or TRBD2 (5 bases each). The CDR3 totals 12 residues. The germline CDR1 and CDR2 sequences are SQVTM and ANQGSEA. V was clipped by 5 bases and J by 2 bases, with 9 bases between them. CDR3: CSVRDGQETQYF. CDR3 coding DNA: TGCAGCGTTCGGGACGGACAAGAGACCCAGTACTTC.

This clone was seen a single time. Here the CDR3 DNA reads TGTGCCAGCAGTCGTGACACTACAGATACGCAGTATTTT. This codes for CASSRDTTDTQYF. The chain recombines TRBV28 with TRBJ2-3, with D unresolved. This CDR3 is 13 amino acids long. Germline V gives CDR1 MDHEN, CDR2 SYDVKM. The V gene lost 5 bases and the J gene lost 3 bases, with 9 bases spanning the gap. Combining the CDR3 with reference TRBV28 and TRBJ2-3 gives the whole variable domain DVKVTQSSRYLVKRTGEKVFLECVQDMDHENMFWYRQDPGLGLRLIYFSYDVKMKEKGDIPEGYSVSREKKERFSLILESASTNQTSMYLCASSRDTTDTQYFGPGTRLTVL.

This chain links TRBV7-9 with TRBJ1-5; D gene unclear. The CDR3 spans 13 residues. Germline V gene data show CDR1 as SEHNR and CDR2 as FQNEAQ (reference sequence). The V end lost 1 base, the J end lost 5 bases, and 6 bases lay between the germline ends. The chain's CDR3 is CASSLGRDQPQHF. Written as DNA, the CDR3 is TGTGCCAGCAGCTTAGGGCGAGATCAGCCCCAGCATTTT. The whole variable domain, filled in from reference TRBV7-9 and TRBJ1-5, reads DTGVSQNPRHKITKRGQNVTFRCDPISEHNRLYWYRQTLGQGPEFLTYFQNEAQLEKSRLLSDRFSAERPKGSFSTLEIQRTEQGDSAMYLCASSLGRDQPQHFGDGTRLSIL.

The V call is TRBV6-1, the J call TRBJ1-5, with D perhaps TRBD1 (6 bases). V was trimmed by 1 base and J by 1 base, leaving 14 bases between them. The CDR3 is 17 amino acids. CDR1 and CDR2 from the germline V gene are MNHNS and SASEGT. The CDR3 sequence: CASSEGINRASNQPQHF. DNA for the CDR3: TGTGCCAGCAGTGAAGGTATAAACAGGGCAAGCAATCAGCCCCAGCATTTT.

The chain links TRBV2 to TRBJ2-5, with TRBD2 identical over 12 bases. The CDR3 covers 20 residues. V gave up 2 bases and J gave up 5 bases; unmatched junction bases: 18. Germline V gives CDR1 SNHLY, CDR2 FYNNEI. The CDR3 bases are TGTGCCAGCAGTGAACTCCCGGCCGGGACACCGGGACTAGCGGGCGAGACCCAGTACTTC. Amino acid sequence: CASSELPAGTPGLAGETQYF.

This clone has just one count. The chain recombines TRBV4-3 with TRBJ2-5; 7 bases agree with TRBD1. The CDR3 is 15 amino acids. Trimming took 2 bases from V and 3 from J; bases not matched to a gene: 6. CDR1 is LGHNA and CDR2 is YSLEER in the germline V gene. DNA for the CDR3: TGCGCCAGCAGCCAACAGGACAGGCGGGAAGAGACCCAGTACTTC. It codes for CASSQQDRREETQYF.

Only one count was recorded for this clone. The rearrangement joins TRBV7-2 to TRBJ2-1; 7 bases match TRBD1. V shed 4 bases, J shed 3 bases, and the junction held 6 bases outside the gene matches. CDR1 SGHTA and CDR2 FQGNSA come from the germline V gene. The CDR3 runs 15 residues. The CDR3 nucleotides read TGTGCCAGCAGCTGGCGACAGGGTGTCTACAATGAGCAGTTCTTC. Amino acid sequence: CASSWRQGVYNEQFF.

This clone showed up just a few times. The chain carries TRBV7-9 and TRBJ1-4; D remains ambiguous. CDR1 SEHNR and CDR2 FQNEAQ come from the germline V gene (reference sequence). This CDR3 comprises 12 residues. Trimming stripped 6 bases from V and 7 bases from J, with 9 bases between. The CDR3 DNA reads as TGTGCCAGCAGGTTTCAAGTTGAAAAACTGTTTTTT. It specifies CASRFQVEKLFF.

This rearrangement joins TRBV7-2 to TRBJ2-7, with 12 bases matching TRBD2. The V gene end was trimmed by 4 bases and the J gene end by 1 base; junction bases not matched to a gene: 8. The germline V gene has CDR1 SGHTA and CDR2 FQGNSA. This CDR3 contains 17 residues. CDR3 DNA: TGTGCCAGCAGCTCTCAGACTAGCGGGAGAGGATCCTACGAGCAGTACTTC. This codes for CASSSQTSGRGSYEQYF.

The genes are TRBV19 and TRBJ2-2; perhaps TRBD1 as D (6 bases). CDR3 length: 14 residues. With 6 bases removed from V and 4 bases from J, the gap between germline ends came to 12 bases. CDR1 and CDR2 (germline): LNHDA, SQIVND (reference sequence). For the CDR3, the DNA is TGTGCCAGTAGCCCAGGGGCTTTCACCGGGGAGCTGTTTTTT. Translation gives CASSPGAFTGELFF.

CDR3 region: CASSFFQAGANVLTF. For the CDR3, the DNA is TGTGCCAGCAGCTTTTTCCAAGCTGGGGCCAACGTCCTGACTTTC. The V gene is TRBV7-8, the J gene TRBJ2-6; D remains unclear. The CDR3 covers 15 residues. Germline V gives CDR1 SGHVS, CDR2 FQNEAQ. Trimming stripped 3 bases from V and 2 bases from J, with 8 bases between. The full variable domain, its missing parts supplied by reference TRBV7-8 and TRBJ2-6, is GAGVSQSPRYKVAKRGQDVALRCDPISGHVSLFWYQQALGQGPEFLTYFQNEAQLDKSGLPSDRFFAERPEGSVSTLKIQRTQQEDSAVYLCASSFFQAGANVLTFGAGSRLTVL.

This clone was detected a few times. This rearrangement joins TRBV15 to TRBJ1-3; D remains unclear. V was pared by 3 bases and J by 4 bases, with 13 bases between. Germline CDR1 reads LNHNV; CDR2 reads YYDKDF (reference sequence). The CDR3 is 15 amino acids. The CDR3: CATSSPGIGGNTIYF. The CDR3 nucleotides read TGTGCCACCAGCAGCCCCGGTATTGGGGGAAACACCATATATTTT.

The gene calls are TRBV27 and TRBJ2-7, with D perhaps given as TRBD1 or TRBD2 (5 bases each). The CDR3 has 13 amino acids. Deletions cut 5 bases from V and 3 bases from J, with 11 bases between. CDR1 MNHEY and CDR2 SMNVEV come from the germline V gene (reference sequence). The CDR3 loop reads CASSRGPSYEQYF. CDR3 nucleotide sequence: TGTGCCAGCAGTAGGGGACCGAGCTACGAGCAGTACTTC.

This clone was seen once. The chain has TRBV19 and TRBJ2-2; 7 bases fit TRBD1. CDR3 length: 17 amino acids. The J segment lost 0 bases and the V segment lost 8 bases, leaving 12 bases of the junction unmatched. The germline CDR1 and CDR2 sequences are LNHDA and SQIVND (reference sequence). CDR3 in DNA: TGTGCCAGTCAAGTGGACAGGACCCTCGCGAACACCGGGGAGCTGTTTTTT. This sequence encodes CASQVDRTLANTGELFF.

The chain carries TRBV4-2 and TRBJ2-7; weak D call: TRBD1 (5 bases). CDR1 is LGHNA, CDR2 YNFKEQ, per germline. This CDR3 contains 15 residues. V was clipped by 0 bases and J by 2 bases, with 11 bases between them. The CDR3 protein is CASSQDLGRAYEQYF. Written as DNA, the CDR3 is TGTGCCAGCAGCCAAGATCTTGGCAGGGCCTACGAGCAGTACTTC.

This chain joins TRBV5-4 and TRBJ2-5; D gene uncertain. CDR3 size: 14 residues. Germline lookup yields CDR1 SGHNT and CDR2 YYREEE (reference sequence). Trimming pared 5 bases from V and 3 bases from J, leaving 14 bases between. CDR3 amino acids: CASRTVDGEETQYF. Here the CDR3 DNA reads TGTGCCAGCAGGACGGTGGATGGGGAAGAGACCCAGTACTTC.

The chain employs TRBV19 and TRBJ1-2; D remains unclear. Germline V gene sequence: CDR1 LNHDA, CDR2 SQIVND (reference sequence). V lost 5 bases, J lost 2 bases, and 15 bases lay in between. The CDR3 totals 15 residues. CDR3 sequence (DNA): TGTGCCAGTAGTTCCCCGGATATAAGGAACTATGGCTACACCTTC. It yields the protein CASSSPDIRNYGYTF. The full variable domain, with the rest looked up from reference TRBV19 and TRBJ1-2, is DGGITQSPKYLFRKEGQNVTLSCEQNLNHDAMYWYRQDPGQGLRLIYYSQIVNDFQKGDIAEGYSVSREKKESFPLTVTSAQKNPTAFYLCASSSPDIRNYGYTFGSGTRLTVV.